A single sample is the source of the 9 T cell receptor beta chains below, sequenced in a study of T cells in tuberculosis. Generated by immunoSEQ multiplex PCR, the TCRdb table keeps only in-frame clones and is missing some. The sample records about 20,000 clones, around 87% being singletons. What was sequenced was PBMCs. These receptors came from a donor aged 10 to 29 with latent tuberculosis or without tuberculosis infection.

V and J are TRBV21-1 and TRBJ1-6; the table names TRBD1, a call not compared with the DNA. TRBV21-1 is listed as a pseudogene. This CDR3 comprises 16 residues. The CDR3 here is CASSKLSGGKDSPLHF. CDR3 coding DNA: TGTGCCAGCAGCAAATTGTCAGGGGGCAAGGATTCACCCCTCCACTTT.

The chain couples TRBV5-1 to TRBJ2-7; D is undetermined. The germline gives CDR1 SGHRS, CDR2 YFSETQ. V lost 5 bases and J lost 5, with 8 bases in between. The length of the CDR3 is 11 residues. The CDR3 sequence is CASRVGHEQYF. CDR3 nucleotide sequence: TGCGCCAGCAGGGTGGGCCACGAGCAGTACTTC. The whole variable domain, remainder taken from reference TRBV5-1 and TRBJ2-7, is KAGVTQTPRYLIKTRGQQVTLSCSPISGHRSVSWYQQTPGQGLQFLFEYFSETQRNKGNFPGRFSGRQFSNSRSEMNVSTLELGDSALYLCASRVGHEQYFGPGTRLTVT.

The CDR3 loop is CAISESPGESGGYTF. DNA of the CDR3: TGTGCCATCAGTGAGTCGCCAGGGGAATCGGGTGGCTACACCTTC. The chain combines TRBV10-3 with TRBJ1-2; D perhaps matches TRBD1 (6 bases). Trimming took off 0 bases at V and 7 bases at J, with 15 bases between the two ends. Germline CDR1 ENHRY, CDR2 SYGVKD. The CDR3 is 15 amino acids.

This sequence joins TRBV29-1 and TRBJ2-3; D gene unclear. V was pared by 3 bases and J by 0 bases, with 4 bases between. Germline CDR1 and CDR2: SQVTM and ANQGSEA. The CDR3 is 12 amino acids. CDR3 nucleotide sequence: TGCAGCGTTGACACTAGCACAGATACGCAGTATTTT. It is translated as CSVDTSTDTQYF.

V and J are TRBV4-3 and TRBJ2-2, with D perhaps matching TRBD1 (6 bases). CDR3 length: 14 amino acids. Germline CDR1 reads LGHNA; CDR2 reads YSLEER. The germline V and J ends were trimmed by 4 bases and 5 bases, with 11 bases remaining between them. The CDR3 sequence: CASSRARGTGELFF. DNA of the CDR3: TGCGCCAGCAGCCGGGCGAGGGGGACCGGGGAGCTGTTTTTT.

This clone came up once. This chain connects TRBV4-1 to TRBJ2-2; a possible D gene is TRBD2 (5 bases). Germline-derived CDR1 and CDR2 are MGHRA and YSYEKL. Deletions cut 1 base from V and 6 bases from J, with 15 bases between. The CDR3 contains 16 residues. The CDR3 sequence is CASSQGVLGPPGELFF. In nucleotides, the CDR3 is TGCGCCAGCAGCCAAGGGGTACTAGGGCCCCCCGGGGAGCTGTTTTTT.

The chain employs TRBV28 and TRBJ2-7; the match to TRBD2 covers 9 bases. Germline CDR1 MDHEN, CDR2 SYDVKM. With V trimmed by 7 bases and J by 6 bases, 10 bases remained unmatched. This CDR3 is built from 14 residues. The CDR3 loop is CASIKPSGAGEQYF. Here the CDR3 DNA reads TGTGCCAGCATTAAACCTAGCGGGGCCGGCGAGCAGTACTTC.

V is TRBV5-5 and J is TRBJ1-2, with TRBD1 matching over 10 bases. This CDR3 is 15 amino acids long. V shed 4 bases, J shed 1 base, and the junction held 4 bases outside the gene matches. Germline assignment: CDR1 SGHKS and CDR2 YYEKEE (reference sequence). For the CDR3, the DNA is TGTGCCAGCAGCGGGACAGGGGTTGATAACTATGGCTACACCTTC. Translation: CASSGTGVDNYGYTF.

The V gene is TRBV6-6, the J gene TRBJ2-7, with D perhaps matching TRBD1 (6 bases). Germline assignment: CDR1 MNHNY and CDR2 SVGAGI (reference sequence). The CDR3 has 15 residues. V dropped 6 bases and J dropped 0 bases, with 15 bases sitting between them. The CDR3 loop is CASREQGWYSYEQYF. The CDR3 DNA sequence: TGTGCCAGCAGGGAACAGGGTTGGTACTCCTACGAGCAGTACTTC.